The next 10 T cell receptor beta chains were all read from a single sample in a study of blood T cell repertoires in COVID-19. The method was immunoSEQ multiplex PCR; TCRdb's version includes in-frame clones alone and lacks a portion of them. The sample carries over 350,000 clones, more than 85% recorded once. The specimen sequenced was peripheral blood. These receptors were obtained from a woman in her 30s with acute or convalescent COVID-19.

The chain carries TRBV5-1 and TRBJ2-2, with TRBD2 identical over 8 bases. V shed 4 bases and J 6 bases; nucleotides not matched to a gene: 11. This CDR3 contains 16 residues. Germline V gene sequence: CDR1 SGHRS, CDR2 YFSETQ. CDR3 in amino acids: CASSLTRGVIPGELFF. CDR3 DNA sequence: TGCGCCAGCAGCCTCACGCGGGGGGTGATTCCCGGGGAGCTGTTTTTT.

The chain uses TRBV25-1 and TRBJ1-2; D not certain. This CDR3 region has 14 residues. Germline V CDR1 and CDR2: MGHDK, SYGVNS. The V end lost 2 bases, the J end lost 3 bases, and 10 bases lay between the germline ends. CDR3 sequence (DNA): TGTGCCAGCAGTGAAATTGGGCAACACTATGGCTACACCTTC. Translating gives CASSEIGQHYGYTF.

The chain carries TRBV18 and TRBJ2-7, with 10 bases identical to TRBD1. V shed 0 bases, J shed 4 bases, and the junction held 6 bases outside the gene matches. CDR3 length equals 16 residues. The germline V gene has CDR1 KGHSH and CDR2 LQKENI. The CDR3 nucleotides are TGTGCCAGCTCACCACCGATCGGACAGGGGGGTTACGAGCAGTACTTC. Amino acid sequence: CASSPPIGQGGYEQYF.

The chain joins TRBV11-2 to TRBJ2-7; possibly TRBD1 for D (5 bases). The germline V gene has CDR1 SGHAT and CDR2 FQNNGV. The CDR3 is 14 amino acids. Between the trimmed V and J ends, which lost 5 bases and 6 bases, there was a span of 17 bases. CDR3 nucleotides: TGTGCCAGCAGCGTACGGCCGGATGGGGCCGAGCAGTACTTC. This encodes CASSVRPDGAEQYF. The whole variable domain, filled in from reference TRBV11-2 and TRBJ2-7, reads EAGVAQSPRYKIIEKRQSVAFWCNPISGHATLYWYQQILGQGPKLLIQFQNNGVVDDSQLPKDRFSAERLKGVDSTLKIQPAKLEDSAVYLCASSVRPDGAEQYFGPGTRLTVT.

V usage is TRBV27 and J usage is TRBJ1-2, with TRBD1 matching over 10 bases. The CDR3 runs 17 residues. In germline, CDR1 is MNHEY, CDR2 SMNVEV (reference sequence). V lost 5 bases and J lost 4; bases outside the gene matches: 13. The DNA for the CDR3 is TGTGCCAGCAGTCCAGGTCATCGCGGGACAGGGGTCTATGGCTACACCTTC. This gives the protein CASSPGHRGTGVYGYTF.

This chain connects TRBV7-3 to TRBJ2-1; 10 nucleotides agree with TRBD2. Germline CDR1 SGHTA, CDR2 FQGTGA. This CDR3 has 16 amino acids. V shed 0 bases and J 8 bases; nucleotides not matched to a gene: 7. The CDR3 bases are TGTGCCAGCAGCTTAACGCCTAGCGGGGGTAAGGATGAGCAGTTCTTC. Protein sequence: CASSLTPSGGKDEQFF.

This CDR3 is CASSLVFGELFF. The CDR3 DNA is TGTGCCAGCAGCTTAGTCTTCGGGGAGCTGTTTTTT. The J gene is TRBJ2-2, the V gene TRBV7-6; D not resolved. CDR1 and CDR2 from the germline V gene are SGHVS and FNYEAQ. The CDR3 loop spans 12 amino acids. The V and J ends lost 1 base and 7 bases respectively, with 4 bases between them.

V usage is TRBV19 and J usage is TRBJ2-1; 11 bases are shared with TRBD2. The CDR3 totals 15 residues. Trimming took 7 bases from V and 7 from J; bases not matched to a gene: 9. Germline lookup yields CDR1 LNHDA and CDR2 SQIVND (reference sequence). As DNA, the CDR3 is TGTGCCAGTAAACACTCTAGCGGGGGGTCAAATGAGCAGTTCTTC. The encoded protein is CASKHSSGGSNEQFF. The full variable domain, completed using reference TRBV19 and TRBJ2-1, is DGGITQSPKYLFRKEGQNVTLSCEQNLNHDAMYWYRQDPGQGLRLIYYSQIVNDFQKGDIAEGYSVSREKKESFPLTVTSAQKNPTAFYLCASKHSSGGSNEQFFGPGTRLTVL.

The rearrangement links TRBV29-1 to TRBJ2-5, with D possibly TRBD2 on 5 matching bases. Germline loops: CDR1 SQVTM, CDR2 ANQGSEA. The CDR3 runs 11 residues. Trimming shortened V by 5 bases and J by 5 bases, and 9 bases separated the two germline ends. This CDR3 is CSVYGGETQYF. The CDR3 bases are TGCAGCGTTTACGGAGGCGAGACCCAGTACTTC. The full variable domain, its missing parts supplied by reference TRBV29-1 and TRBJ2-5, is SAVISQKPSRDICQRGTSLTIQCQVDSQVTMMFWYRQQPGQSLTLIATANQGSEATYESGFVIDKFPISRPNLTFSTLTVSNMSPEDSSIYLCSVYGGETQYFGPGTRLLVL.

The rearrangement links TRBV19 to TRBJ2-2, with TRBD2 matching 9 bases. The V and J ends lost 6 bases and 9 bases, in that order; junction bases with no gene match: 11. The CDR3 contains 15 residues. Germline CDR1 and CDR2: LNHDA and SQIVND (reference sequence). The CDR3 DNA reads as TGTGCCAGTAGAAGCGGGGGGACCACCGGTAGGGAGCTGTTTTTT. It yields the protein CASRSGGTTGRELFF.